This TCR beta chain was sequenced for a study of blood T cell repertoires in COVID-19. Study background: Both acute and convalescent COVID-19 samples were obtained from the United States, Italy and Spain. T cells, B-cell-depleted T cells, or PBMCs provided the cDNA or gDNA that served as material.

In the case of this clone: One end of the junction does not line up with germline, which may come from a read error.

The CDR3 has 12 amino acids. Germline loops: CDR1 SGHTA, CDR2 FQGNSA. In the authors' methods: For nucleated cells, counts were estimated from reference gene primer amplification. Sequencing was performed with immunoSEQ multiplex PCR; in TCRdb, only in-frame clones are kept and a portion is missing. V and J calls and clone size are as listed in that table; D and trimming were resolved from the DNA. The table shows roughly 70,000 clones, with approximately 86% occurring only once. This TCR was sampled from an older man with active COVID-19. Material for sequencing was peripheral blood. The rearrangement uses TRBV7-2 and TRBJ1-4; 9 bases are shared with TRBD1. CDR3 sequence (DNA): TGTGCCAGCAGCCCGGGACAGGGCCGCCTCCTATTT. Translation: CASSPGQGRLLF.